The sample holds a few counts of the clone carrying this T cell receptor beta chain. Its antigen is unidentified. After constant-region reverse-primer amplification, full-length variable regions underwent semi-nested PCR with Nested Universal Primer A. TCRdb ran MiXCR on the 5' RACE reads and lists one entry per CDR3 protein. The sample contains roughly 46,000 distinct CDR3 sequences, 25% to 35% of which appear only once. CD25-based Treg depletion was applied to purified naive CD4+ T cells. Points from the study as a whole: Tumor memory CD4+ T cell TCR gene usage clustered with blood and lymph node memory CD4+ cells and lymph node naive CD4+ cells.

The CDR3 is 15 amino acids. Germline CDR1 reads MNHEY; CDR2 reads SVGAGI. V shed 0 bases and J shed 0 bases, with 6 bases lying between them. The sequencing input was naive CD4+ T cells sorted from blood. Subset indicated: naive CD4+ T cells, CD4+CD45RA+CD25-. This chain links TRBV6-5 with TRBJ1-3; D unclear. The clonotype was recovered from a female donor with breast cancer. CDR3 sequence: CASSYSRASGNTIYF. The CDR3 DNA sequence: TGTGCCAGCAGTTACTCGAGAGCCTCTGGAAACACCATATATTTT.